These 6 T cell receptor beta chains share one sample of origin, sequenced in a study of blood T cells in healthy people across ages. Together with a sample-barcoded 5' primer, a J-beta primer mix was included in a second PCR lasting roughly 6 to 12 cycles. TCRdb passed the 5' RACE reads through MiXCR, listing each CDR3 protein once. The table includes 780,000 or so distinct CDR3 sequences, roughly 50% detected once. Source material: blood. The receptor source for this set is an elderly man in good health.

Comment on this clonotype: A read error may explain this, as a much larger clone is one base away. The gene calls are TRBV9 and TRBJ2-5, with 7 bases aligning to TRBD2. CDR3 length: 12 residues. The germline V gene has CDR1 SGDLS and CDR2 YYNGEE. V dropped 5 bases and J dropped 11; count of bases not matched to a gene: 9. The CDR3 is CASRGGGREQYF. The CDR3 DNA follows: TGTGCCAGCAGGGGCGGGGGTAGAGAGCAGTACTTC.

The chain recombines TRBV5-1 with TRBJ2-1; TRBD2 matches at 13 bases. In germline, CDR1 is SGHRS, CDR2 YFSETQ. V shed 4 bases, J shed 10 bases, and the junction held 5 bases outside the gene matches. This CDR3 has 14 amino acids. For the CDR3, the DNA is TGCGCCAGCAGCGACACTAGCGGGAGGGGGGAGCAGTTCTTC. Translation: CASSDTSGRGEQFF. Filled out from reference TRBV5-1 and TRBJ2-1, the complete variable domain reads KAGVTQTPRYLIKTRGQQVTLSCSPISGHRSVSWYQQTPGQGLQFLFEYFSETQRNKGNFPGRFSGRQFSNSRSEMNVSTLELGDSALYLCASSDTSGRGEQFFGPGTRLTVL.

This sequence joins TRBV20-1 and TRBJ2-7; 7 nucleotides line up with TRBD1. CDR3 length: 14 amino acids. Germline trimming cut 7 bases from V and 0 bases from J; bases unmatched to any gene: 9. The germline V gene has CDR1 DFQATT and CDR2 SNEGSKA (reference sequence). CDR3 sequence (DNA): TGCAGTGTCCCGTCCGGGACAGTCTCCTACGAGCAGTACTTC. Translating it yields CSVPSGTVSYEQYF.

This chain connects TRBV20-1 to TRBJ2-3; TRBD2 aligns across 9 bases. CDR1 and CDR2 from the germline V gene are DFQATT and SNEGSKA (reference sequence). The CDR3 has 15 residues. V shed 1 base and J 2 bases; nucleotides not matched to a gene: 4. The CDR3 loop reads CSARVIAGVTDTQYF. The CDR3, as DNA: TGCAGTGCTAGAGTTATAGCGGGGGTCACAGATACGCAGTATTTT.

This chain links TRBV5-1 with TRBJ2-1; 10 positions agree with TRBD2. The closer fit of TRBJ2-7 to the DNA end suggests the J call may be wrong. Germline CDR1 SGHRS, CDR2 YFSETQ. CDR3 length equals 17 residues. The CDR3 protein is CASSSGLADSSYNEQYF. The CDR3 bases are TGCGCCAGCAGCTCTGGACTAGCGGACAGCTCCTACAATGAGCAGTACTTC.

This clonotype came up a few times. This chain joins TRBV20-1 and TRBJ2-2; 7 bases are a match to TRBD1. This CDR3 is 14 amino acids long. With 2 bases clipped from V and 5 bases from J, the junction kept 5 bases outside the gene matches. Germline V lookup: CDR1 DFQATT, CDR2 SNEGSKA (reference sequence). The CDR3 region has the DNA TGCAGTGCTAGATCAGGGGGAAGGACCGGGGAGCTGTTTTTT. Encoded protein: CSARSGGRTGELFF.